These T cell receptor beta chains were read from a single sample in a study of blood T cell repertoires in COVID-19. Sequenced by immunoSEQ multiplex PCR; TCRdb stores in-frame clones only, minus some. This table has about 320,000 clones, approximately 90% appearing once. The sample was PBMCs or T cells enriched from blood (not recorded which). The source is a woman in her twenties or thirties who had been exposed to COVID-19. Each CDR3 is given with its conserved first and last residue. D genes are given only for firm matches. Clone size is not always given. Where it is, it says once, few, many or a class for expanded clones.

clone_size j_call v_call d_call cdr3_nt cdr3_aa
NA TRBJ1-2 TRBV9 NA TGTGCCAGCAGCGTAGACCCGGGGGGGTATGGCTACACCTTC CASSVDPGGYGYTF
NA TRBJ1-5 TRBV27 TRBD1 TGTGCCAGCTGGGGGACAGCCTCTAATCAGCCCCAGCATTTT CASWGTASNQPQHF
NA TRBJ1-2 TRBV18 NA TGTGCCAGCTCACCAAGCCCCCCCAAGCCCGACACCTTC CASSPSPPKPDTF
NA TRBJ1-5 TRBV7-9 NA TGTGCCAGCAGCTTTGGGCCGTATCAGCCCCAGCATTTT CASSFGPYQPQHF
NA TRBJ1-2 TRBV7-2 NA TGTGCCAGCAGTTCAGGACTGGGCTATGGCTACACCTTC CASSSGLGYGYTF
NA TRBJ1-4 TRBV12-3/TRBV12-4 NA TGTGCCAGCAGTTCTGTTTTTGAAAAACTGTTTTTT CASSSVFEKLFF
few TRBJ2-7 TRBV9 TRBD1 TGTGCCAGCAGCACCGGACAGGGGTCCTACGAGCAGTACTTC CASSTGQGSYEQYF
NA TRBJ1-2 TRBV5-1 NA TGCGCCAGCAGCTCCCACGGGGTAAACTATGGCTACACCTTC CASSSHGVNYGYTF
NA TRBJ1-2 TRBV14 TRBD1 TGTGCCAGCAGCCAAGGAGGGACAGGGAAGGGCTACACCTTC CASSQGGTGKGYTF
NA TRBJ2-2 TRBV5-4 TRBD2 TGTGCCAGCAGCTTGGGGGCGGGGGAAACCGGGGAGCTGTTTTTT CASSLGAGETGELFF
NA TRBJ2-7 TRBV6-6 NA TGTGCCAGCAGAGAACAGGCTTCCTTCCACGAGCAGTACTTC CASREQASFHEQYF
NA TRBJ1-1 TRBV7-8 TRBD1 TGTGCCAGCAGCTTAGATGGGACAGACACGTTCAACACTGAAGCTTTCTTT CASSLDGTDTFNTEAFF
NA TRBJ1-3 TRBV11-3 NA TGTGCCAGCAGCTTACGGGGAGGAAACACCATATATTTT CASSLRGGNTIYF
NA TRBJ1-1 TRBV9 NA TGTGCCAGCAGCCCTGGGGCGGGAGAGAACACTGAAGCTTTCTTT CASSPGAGENTEAFF
NA TRBJ2-2 TRBV4-2 TRBD1 TGTGCCAGCAGCCCGGACAGGGATGGCGGGGAGCTGTTTTTT CASSPDRDGGELFF
NA TRBJ2-3 TRBV13 TRBD2 TGTGCCAGCAGCTTAGAGACTAGCGGCACAGATACGCAGTATTTT CASSLETSGTDTQYF
NA TRBJ1-2 TRBV7-3 NA TGTGCCAGCAGCTTAACTGGATCTAGATATGGCTACACCTTC CASSLTGSRYGYTF
few TRBJ2-4 TRBV4-3 TRBD1 TGCGCCAGCAGCCCGACAGGGGGGGGCATTCAGTACTTC CASSPTGGGIQYF
NA TRBJ1-5 TRBV24-1 NA TGTGCCACCGGGGGGGATCGCAATCAGCCCCAGCATTTT CATGGDRNQPQHF
NA TRBJ1-2 TRBV27 TRBD1 TGTGCCAGCAGTTCTTATTTAGGGACAGGGCCGGGCTATGGCTACACCTTC CASSSYLGTGPGYGYTF
NA TRBJ1-5 TRBV6-2/TRBV6-3 TRBD1 TGTGCCAGCAGTTACCCCGGGATTGACAGGGGGATATGGCAGCCCCAGCATTTT CASSYPGIDRGIWQPQHF
NA TRBJ1-4 TRBV3-1/TRBV3-2 TRBD1 TGTGCCAGCAGCCAACGGGACAGGGAGGGTGAAAAACTGTTTTTT CASSQRDREGEKLFF
once TRBJ2-7 TRBV10-3 TRBD1 TGTGCCATCAGTGGGACAGGGGACAGCTACGAGCAGTACTTC CAISGTGDSYEQYF
NA TRBJ2-7 TRBV18 NA TGTGCCAGCTCACCACCTTGGGGAGACGAGCAGTACTTC CASSPPWGDEQYF
NA TRBJ2-5 TRBV5-1 NA TGCGCCAGCAGCTTGGAGGCGGATGCGGAGACCCAGTACTTC CASSLEADAETQYF
NA TRBJ2-3 TRBV5-1 NA TGCGCCAGCAGCTCCGGACAGAGCACAGATACGCAGTATTTT CASSSGQSTDTQYF
NA TRBJ2-3 TRBV7-9 TRBD2 TGTGCCAGCAGCTCAATAGCGGGGTGGGGCACAGATACGCAGTATTTT CASSSIAGWGTDTQYF
NA TRBJ1-2 TRBV19 NA TGTGCCAGTAGTATCCACAGGGTCAACATGGATGGCTACACCTTC CASSIHRVNMDGYTF
NA TRBJ1-4 TRBV7-9 NA TGTGCCAGCAGCCGCGGGGCCCGGAGGTCAACTAATGAAAAACTGTTTTTT CASSRGARRSTNEKLFF
NA TRBJ1-2 TRBV5-4 NA TGTGCCAGCAGCCCCGGGACCGGGGGGGACTATGGCTACACCTTC CASSPGTGGDYGYTF
NA TRBJ1-2 TRBV2 NA TGTGCCAGCAGTGACGCGCGGGGAGGGGCAAACTATGGCTACACCTTC CASSDARGGANYGYTF
NA TRBJ1-4 TRBV21-1 NA TGTGCCAGCATAATTGAGTTGGCTAATGAAAAACTGTTTTTT CASIIELANEKLFF
NA TRBJ2-7 TRBV5-1 TRBD1 TGCGCCAGCAGCTCGGGGGGGACAGGGGTTGACGAGCAGTACTTC CASSSGGTGVDEQYF
NA TRBJ1-1 TRBV7-9 TRBD1 TGTGCCAGCAGCCCCGGACAGGGCATCCCTGAAGCTTTCTTT CASSPGQGIPEAFF
NA TRBJ2-3 TRBV9 NA TGTGCCAGCAGCGTAGGACTAGCAGATACGCAGTATTTT CASSVGLADTQYF
NA TRBJ2-7 TRBV2 TRBD2 TGTGCCAGCAGGGGCCGCGGGAGCTCCTACGAGCAGTACTTC CASRGRGSSYEQYF
NA TRBJ1-1 TRBV4-3 NA TGCGCCAGCAGCCCAACCCGGGACTATGGGACTGAAGCTTTCTTT CASSPTRDYGTEAFF
NA TRBJ1-2 TRBV4-1 NA TGCGCCAGCAGCCAAGGATCAACGACAGCCTATGGCTACACCTTC CASSQGSTTAYGYTF
NA TRBJ1-2 TRBV6-5 TRBD1 TGTGCCAGCAGTTATCACCCTTCAGACAGGGACGGCTACACCTTC CASSYHPSDRDGYTF
NA TRBJ1-3 TRBV5-1 TRBD1 TGCGCCAGCAGCCGACAGGGAAGCTCTGGAAACACCATATATTTT CASSRQGSSGNTIYF
NA TRBJ1-5 TRBV29-1 NA TGCAGCGTCGAGACAGCAGGTAGCAATCAGCCCCAGCATTTT CSVETAGSNQPQHF
NA TRBJ2-5 TRBV5-1 TRBD1 TGCGCCAGCAGCCCCGGACCAGGGGGCGAGACCCAGTACTTC CASSPGPGGETQYF
once TRBJ1-2 TRBV11-2 NA TGTGCCAGCAGCTCCACAGGGCCAGGGTATGGCTACACCTTC CASSSTGPGYGYTF
once TRBJ1-3 TRBV14 NA TGTGCCAGCAGCCAACAGGGTTCTGGAAACACCATATATTTT CASSQQGSGNTIYF
NA TRBJ1-1 TRBV12-3/TRBV12-4 NA TGTGCCAGCAGTTTTTTGGGGGAGGATGAAGCTTTCTTT CASSFLGEDEAFF
NA TRBJ2-7 TRBV28 NA TGTGCCAGCAGTTTATTAACAGGATCCTACGAGCAGTACTTC CASSLLTGSYEQYF
NA TRBJ1-2 TRBV5-1 NA TGCGCCAGCAGCTTGGTTCCCACCGGCGGGGAAGAAGATGGCTACACCTTC CASSLVPTGGEEDGYTF
NA TRBJ1-6 TRBV3-1/TRBV3-2 NA TGTGCCAGCAGCCCGTTCCCGGGGCCCCTCCACTTT CASSPFPGPLHF
NA TRBJ2-5 TRBV11-2 TRBD1 TGTGCCAGCAGCTTAGAAACCCGACAGGGCCCGTACTTC CASSLETRQGPYF
NA TRBJ2-1 TRBV19 TRBD2 TGTGCCAGTAGTAACCGATGGACTAGCGGGACCCGCTTGAACCTCTACAATGAGCAGTTCTTC CASSNRWTSGTRLNLYNEQFF
NA TRBJ1-1 TRBV2 TRBD1 TGTGCCAGCAGTGAAAGGGACAGAAGAGTAGCTTTCTTT CASSERDRRVAFF
NA TRBJ2-7 TRBV30 NA TGTGCCTGTATGACACTCGTAACCTACGAGCAGTACTTC CACMTLVTYEQYF
few TRBJ1-2 TRBV11-2 NA TGTGCCACAGGCAATAGGGGAAACTATGGCTACACCTTC CATGNRGNYGYTF
NA TRBJ1-2 TRBV5-4 TRBD1 TGTGCCAGCAGCTTGGCTCCAGGGACAGGAGCCTATGGCTACACCTTC CASSLAPGTGAYGYTF
NA TRBJ2-2 TRBV1 NA TGCACCAGCAGCCAAGATCGCAGACAGAACACCGGGGAGCTGTTTTTT CTSSQDRRQNTGELFF
NA TRBJ1-5 TRBV2 NA TGTGCCAGCAGTGAAGAAACAGGATTCAATCAGCCCCAGCATTTT CASSEETGFNQPQHF
NA TRBJ1-6 TRBV18 NA TGTGCCAGCTCACCGTTTGCAGGGCGAGATTCACCCCTCCACTTT CASSPFAGRDSPLHF
once TRBJ1-2 TRBV6-5 TRBD1 TGTGCCAGCACCGAATCCCCAGGGGGCTACTATGGCTACACCTTC CASTESPGGYYGYTF
NA TRBJ1-1 TRBV6-5 NA TGTGCCAGCAGTTACATCTCGAACACTGAAGCTTTCTTT CASSYISNTEAFF
NA TRBJ2-5 TRBV5-1 TRBD2 TGCGCCAGCAGCGTCCGACTAGCGAGTACGGAGACCCAGTACTTC CASSVRLASTETQYF